This T cell receptor (beta chain) originates from a study of blood T cell repertoires in COVID-19. Study at large: Whether acute or convalescent, the COVID-19 samples came from the United States, Italy and Spain.

Trimming took 9 bases from V and 4 from J; bases not matched to a gene: 7. The CDR3 is 15 amino acids. CDR1 is ENHRY, CDR2 SYGVKD, per germline. This clone was observed a handful of times. Assay: immunoSEQ multiplex PCR; the TCRdb copy retains only in-frame clones and omits some. There are about 410,000 clones in the sample; around nine tenths occur only once, and approximately 1.5% lies in the top ten. The sequence came from a woman aged 25 to 39 who had recovered from COVID-19. This chain uses TRBV10-3 with TRBJ2-2, with TRBD1 matching over 11 bases. The sample was PBMCs or T cells enriched from blood (not recorded which). CDR3 protein: CAITTGTGGTGELFF. DNA of the CDR3: TGTGCCATAACGACCGGGACAGGGGGCACCGGGGAGCTGTTTTTT.